This record looks at one T cell receptor (beta chain) sequence and its context. Within the sample, other DNA sequences also encode this same CDR3. TCRdb's table, derived via immunoSEQ multiplex PCR, lists solely in-frame clones and lacks some. The sample shows under 300,000 clones, roughly 90% of them seen only once. CDR1 SGHRS and CDR2 YFSETQ come from the germline V gene. The CDR3 runs 13 residues. Trimming stripped 0 bases from V and 4 bases from J, with 5 bases between. Recruits, aged roughly 18 to 89 years, lived in 25 or so US areas. The data belong to a study of blood T cell repertoires in COVID-19. Study-wide background: Sites across the United States, Italy and Spain contributed samples from acute and convalescent COVID-19. In each case, the material was cDNA or gDNA derived from T cells, B-cell-depleted T cells, or PBMCs.

Sequencing was carried out using PBMCs or T cells enriched from blood (not recorded which). The chain employs TRBV5-1 and TRBJ1-5; D gene unclear. The TCR was taken from a woman in her twenties or thirties who had recovered from COVID-19. The CDR3, as DNA: TGCGCCAGCAGCTTGGCGGGTAATCAGCCCCAGCATTTT. It translates to CASSLAGNQPQHF.